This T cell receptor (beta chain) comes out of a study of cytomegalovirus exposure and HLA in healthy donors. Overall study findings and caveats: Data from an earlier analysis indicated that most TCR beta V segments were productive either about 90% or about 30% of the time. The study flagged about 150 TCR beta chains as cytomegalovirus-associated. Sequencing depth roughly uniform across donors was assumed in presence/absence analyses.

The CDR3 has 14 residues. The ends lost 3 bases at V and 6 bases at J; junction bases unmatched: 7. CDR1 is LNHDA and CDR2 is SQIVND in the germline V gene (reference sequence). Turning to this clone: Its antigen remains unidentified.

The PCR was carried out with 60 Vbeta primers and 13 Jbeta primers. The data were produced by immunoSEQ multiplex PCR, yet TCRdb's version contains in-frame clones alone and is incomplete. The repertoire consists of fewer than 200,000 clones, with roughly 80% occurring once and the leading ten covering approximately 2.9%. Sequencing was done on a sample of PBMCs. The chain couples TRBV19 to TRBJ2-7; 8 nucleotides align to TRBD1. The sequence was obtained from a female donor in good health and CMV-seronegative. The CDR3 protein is CASSIYGQGAEQYF. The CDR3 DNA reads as TGTGCCAGTAGTATCTATGGCCAGGGGGCCGAGCAGTACTTC.